A single TCR beta chain is shown here with its context. Its antigen is unknown. No clone much larger than this one lies a single base away; base qualities are absent. This record comes from a study of response to subunit inactivated influenza vaccine (dated by TCRdb to between 2018 and 2020). Turning to the overall study: The study used deep quantitative T cell receptor repertoire profiling to track responses to a trivalent subunit inactivated influenza vaccine.

The library came from RT-PCR. Data came from an Illumina HiSeq 2500. The public reads were reanalyzed by TCRdb: fastp trimming at Q25, MiXCR alignment, in-frame beta chains only. When rows share a CDR3 protein, they turn into one entry using the most common DNA and genes. This sample comprises hundreds of thousands of distinct CDR3 sequences, 25% of them detected only once. The leading ten clones occupy around 1.8% of the sample. The germline V and J ends show losses of 6 bases and 6 bases respectively, and no gene match explains 13 bases of the junction. The cysteine opens and the phenylalanine closes a CDR3 of 17 amino acids. The kept DNA is CDR3 alone, 51 bases in frame from the first base. CDR1 and CDR2 were assigned from the germline V gene as SGHRS and YFSETQ. What the authors observed across the whole study: The authors suggested that each seasonal influenza vaccination may recruit only a limited number of new T cells.

The source is a man in his forties or fifties who received an inactivated influenza vaccine. Donor details come from another sample of the same person, matched by shared clones. Material: CD4+ T cells sorted from PBMCs, obtained around 5 days after vaccination. The V and J genes are TRBV5-1 and TRBJ2-2, with TRBD2 matching 11 junction bases. The DNA sequence is as follows: TGCGCCAGCACCACGTGGCTAGCGGGAGGATCGTCCGGGGAGCTGTTTTTT. This encodes CASTTWLAGGSSGELFF.